This TCR beta chain derives from a study of shared clonotypes between healthy human individuals. Study-level information: CD4 naive and CD4 memory each took three plates per donor, while CD8 naive took two and CD8 memory one.

The repertoire was sequenced with immunoSEQ multiplex PCR; TCRdb's copy has only in-frame clones and lacks some. The sample includes 2 million to 2.5 million clones, about 94% of them seen just once. CDR3 size: 12 residues. The V gene lost 5 bases and the J gene lost 0 bases, with 7 bases spanning the gap. Germline loops: CDR1 GTSNPN, CDR2 SVGIG (reference sequence). Into CD45RA+ naive and CD45RA-negative memory subsets, the CD4+ cells were split. As concerns this clone: The target antigen is unknown. The same CDR3 also results from other DNA sequences found in this sample.

Study outcomes and limitations: Approximately 5% of naive CD4 clonotypes were shared across several donors.

The source is a man in his late teens or twenties in good health. This chain uses TRBV30 with TRBJ1-1; D remains unclear. Sequencing was carried out using naive CD4+ T cells sorted from blood. Described subset: CD45RA+ positively selected. In DNA, the CDR3 is TGTGCCTGGGGACGCATGAACACTGAAGCTTTCTTT. Amino acid sequence: CAWGRMNTEAFF.